These 13 T cell receptor beta chains were sequenced from one sample in a study of T-cell memory formation after mild COVID-19 (dated by TCRdb to the early 2020s). Library prep was done by 5' RACE. Sequencing was carried out with an Illumina NovaSeq 6000. TCRdb redid the processing of the public reads, applying fastp at Q25 and MiXCR, and retained in-frame beta chains. Identical CDR3 proteins give one entry, which carries the most common genes and DNA. Counted in this sample were about 610,000 distinct CDR3 sequences; roughly 17% of them appeared once. The ten largest clonotypes hold just over 8% of the sample. Sequencing used PBMCs or a T cell subset sorted from them (not recorded which). The receptors were sampled from an adult woman who had mild COVID-19 (a few samples of this study predate the infection). The sample titles of this study are shuffled in the database, so cell type and time point are left out; the donor was told from shared clones.

V is TRBV6-2 or TRBV6-3 and J is TRBJ2-3; D may be TRBD1 or TRBD2 (7 bases each). CDR1 is MNHEY, CDR2 SVGEGT, per germline. The CDR3 spans 16 residues. Trimming shortened V by 3 bases and J by 3 bases, and 16 bases separated the two germline ends. CDR3 nucleotides: TGTGCCAGCAGTTATCCCCAGGGGGAGGGAACAGATACGCAGTATTTT. Amino acid sequence: CASSYPQGEGTDTQYF.

V usage is TRBV10-3 and J usage is TRBJ2-7; no reliable D call. V was clipped by 4 bases and J by 4 bases, with 8 bases between them. CDR3 length equals 12 residues. In germline, CDR1 is ENHRY, CDR2 SYGVKD. This CDR3 is CAISGGNYEQYF. CDR3 DNA sequence: TGTGCCATCAGTGGGGGAAATTACGAGCAGTACTTC.

J is TRBJ2-1 and V is TRBV5-1; 9 bases agree with TRBD1. The V and J ends lost 4 bases and 6 bases, in that order; junction bases with no gene match: 5. Per germline, CDR1 SGHRS and CDR2 YFSETQ. The CDR3 is 14 residues long. In DNA, the CDR3 is TGCGCCAGCAGCCGAGGGACAGGGACCAATGAGCAGTTCTTC. This sequence encodes CASSRGTGTNEQFF.

This clonotype was picked up a small number of times. J is TRBJ1-1 and V is TRBV20-1, with 8 bases aligning to TRBD1. The CDR3 totals 16 residues. Germline values: CDR1 DFQATT, CDR2 SNEGSKA (reference sequence). Trimming took 5 bases from V and 4 from J; bases not matched to a gene: 15. The CDR3 region has the DNA TGCAGTGCTGGGGGGCCCGGACAGGGCGTTTTCACTGAAGCTTTCTTT. Translation: CSAGGPGQGVFTEAFF.

This clonotype came up a few times. The chain joins TRBV7-8 to TRBJ2-7; D is perhaps TRBD1 (6 bases). The germline V gene encodes CDR1 SGHVS and CDR2 FQNEAQ. The CDR3 covers 15 residues. The V gene lost 5 bases and the J gene lost 4 bases, with 18 bases spanning the gap. For the CDR3, the DNA is TGTGCCAGCAGCCAGCTCGGGACATTAACGTACGAGCAGTACTTC. Translation gives CASSQLGTLTYEQYF.

The chain links TRBV18 to TRBJ2-5, with D uncertain. The CDR3 runs 15 residues. The V gene's germline CDR1 is KGHSH and CDR2 LQKENI. Between the trimmed V and J ends, which lost 2 bases and 1 base, there was a span of 11 bases. The CDR3 here is CASSPTAVPQETQYF. In DNA, the CDR3 is TGTGCCAGCTCACCAACGGCAGTACCCCAAGAGACCCAGTACTTC.

This chain links TRBV5-6 with TRBJ2-4; D is possibly TRBD1 (7 bases). CDR3 size: 16 residues. Germline CDR1 SGHDT, CDR2 YYEEEE. V was shortened by 0 bases and J by 8 bases, with 18 bases between the two germline ends. CDR3 nucleotide sequence: TGTGCCAGCAGCTTGGTGTCAGGGGGGCTCGGGGACATTCAGTACTTC. It codes for CASSLVSGGLGDIQYF.

This clonotype was seen more than once but under ten times. This sequence joins TRBV12-3 or TRBV12-4 and TRBJ2-3; possible D gene TRBD2, 5 bases. This CDR3 contains 14 residues. V lost 6 bases to trimming and J lost 5 bases, with 15 bases between them. The CDR3 protein is CASSLGVLRDTQYF. DNA for the CDR3: TGTGCCAGCAGCCTGGGAGTCCTGAGAGATACGCAGTATTTT.

The sample holds a few counts of this clonotype. The rearrangement uses TRBV7-9 and TRBJ2-1, with D possibly being TRBD2 (6 bases). The CDR3 covers 16 residues. CDR1 SEHNR and CDR2 FQNEAQ come from the germline V gene (reference sequence). V gave up 4 bases and J gave up 5 bases, with 18 bases separating them. CDR3 coding DNA: TGTGCCAGCAGCTCCTTTACTAGCCCTGGAGACAATGAGCAGTTCTTC. Protein product: CASSSFTSPGDNEQFF.

This clonotype has only a few counts. The chain carries TRBV7-9 and TRBJ1-1; possible D gene TRBD1, 6 bases. The V end was cut by 5 bases, the J end by 1 base, with 14 bases between. The germline gives CDR1 SEHNR, CDR2 FQNEAQ (reference sequence). The CDR3 is made up of 15 amino acids. CDR3 nucleotide sequence: TGTGCCAGCAGCGTTATAGGACAGACGAACACTGAAGCTTTCTTT. This sequence encodes CASSVIGQTNTEAFF.

The chain carries TRBV7-2 and TRBJ2-7; D unresolved. Germline CDR1 reads SGHTA; CDR2 reads FQGNSA. The V end lost 5 bases, the J end lost 6 bases, and 14 bases lay between the germline ends. CDR3 length: 13 residues. This chain's CDR3 is CASSTYDVTEQYF. CDR3 sequence (DNA): TGTGCCAGCAGCACTTACGACGTAACCGAGCAGTACTTC.

The gene calls are TRBV24-1 and TRBJ2-7; 8 nucleotides align to TRBD1. CDR3 length equals 14 residues. Germline V lookup: CDR1 KGHDR, CDR2 SFDVKD. The ends lost 2 bases at V and 3 bases at J; junction bases unmatched: 2. The CDR3 coding sequence is TGTGCCACCAGTGATTCAGGACAGGGCTACGAGCAGTACTTC. Translated: CATSDSGQGYEQYF.

This clonotype was recorded a few times. V usage is TRBV7-2 and J usage is TRBJ2-7, with D unclear. Trimming pared 4 bases from V and 1 base from J, leaving 8 bases between. The germline V gene encodes CDR1 SGHTA and CDR2 FQGNSA. This CDR3 comprises 13 residues. CDR3 region: CASSSRISYEQYF. For the CDR3, the DNA is TGTGCCAGCAGCTCCCGGATTTCCTACGAGCAGTACTTC.